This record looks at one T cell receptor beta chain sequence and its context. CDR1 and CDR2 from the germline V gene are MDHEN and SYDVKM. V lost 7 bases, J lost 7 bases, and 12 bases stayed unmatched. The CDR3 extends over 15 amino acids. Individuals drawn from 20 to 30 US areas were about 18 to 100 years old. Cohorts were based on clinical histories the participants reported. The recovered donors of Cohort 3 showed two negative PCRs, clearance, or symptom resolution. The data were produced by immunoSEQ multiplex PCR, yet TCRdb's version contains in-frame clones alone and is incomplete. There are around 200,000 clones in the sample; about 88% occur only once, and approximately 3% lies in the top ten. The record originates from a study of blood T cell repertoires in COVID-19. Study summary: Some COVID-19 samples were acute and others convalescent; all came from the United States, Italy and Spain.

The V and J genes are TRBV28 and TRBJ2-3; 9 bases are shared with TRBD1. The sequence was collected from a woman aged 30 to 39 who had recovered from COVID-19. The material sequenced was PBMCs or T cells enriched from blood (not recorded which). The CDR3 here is CASTSSGQGSYTQYF. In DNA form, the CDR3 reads TGTGCCAGCACAAGCTCAGGACAGGGGTCATATACGCAGTATTTT.